This record concerns one T cell receptor beta chain sequence. The antigen it binds to is not known. Per-base qualities were not stored, and no clone one base away is much larger. For CDR1 and CDR2, the germline V gene lists SGHTA and FQGTGA. The V end gives up 5 bases and the J end 8 bases, leaving 6 bases in the junction not matched to a gene. The CDR3 starts with the cysteine, ends with the phenylalanine, and has 13 residues. Just CDR3 DNA is preserved here, 39 bases in frame from base 1. The sample is drawn from a study of T cells after yellow fever vaccination (dated by TCRdb to between 2019 and 2020). Regarding the research as a whole: Libraries from fractions with low cell numbers were prepared with the SMART-Seq v4 Ultra Low Input RNA kit. Two healthy male donors, one aged 18 to 30 and one aged 30 to 40 years, made up the cohort. To track T-cell clones before and after primary and booster YFV17D yellow fever vaccination, bulk TCR alpha and beta repertoires were sequenced longitudinally. Blood was collected at multiple timepoints before and after primary and secondary immunization, and bulk PBMC replicates and cell subsets were isolated. Overall study results and their limits: Most clones expanded after primary vaccination were re-detected after the booster (approximately 95% of CD4 and around nine tenths of CD8), suggesting broad memory maintenance. Because the study included only a couple of donors, the extent to which the findings can be generalized is limited. FACS-sorted repertoires could contain abundant contaminating clonotypes from the bulk population, so computational filtering was required. A small share of clonotypes occurred in both CD4 and CD8 compartments, likely arising from convergent recombination. The secondary T-cell response was weaker than the primary response but faster, peaking on day 5 instead of day 15.

TCR cDNA was made using 5'RACE template switching, a step that added a universal primer site and unique molecular identifiers. cDNA synthesis was primed from both the TCR alpha and TCR beta constant segments. Two PCR steps were used to amplify libraries, with sample barcodes and sequencing adapters being added in the second step. Libraries were sequenced on Illumina HiSeq 2500 (2x100 bp) or NovaSeq (2x150 bp). From the authors' description of their analysis: MIGEC handled demultiplexing of reads and collapsing into UMI consensus sequences, while MiXCR performed V(D)J alignment. Using edgeR on replicate PBMC samples, clonotypes were called vaccine-responding if FDR was below 0.01 and the log2 fold change was above 5 up to day 15. Bulk clonotypes were assigned CD4 or CD8 identity according to which sequenced CD4 or CD8 repertoire held them at higher abundance. TCRdb reprocessing: public reads trimmed at Q25 with fastp, clones called with MiXCR, in-frame beta chains kept. When rows share a CDR3 protein, they turn into one entry using the most common DNA and genes. These V and J calls originate from TCRdb's pipeline instead of the authors' own analysis. The sample contains hundreds of thousands of distinct CDR3 sequences, roughly 8% of them found a single time. The ten largest clones take up approximately 15% of the sample.

Sample treatment or condition, as interpreted from the label and publication: live attenuated yellow fever vaccine strain. Two biological replicates of bulk PBMCs were collected at each blood-draw timepoint. A standard Ficoll-Paque protocol was used to isolate PBMCs from peripheral blood. RNA was extracted with TriZol from bulk PBMCs, CD4 and CD8 fractions, and dextramer-positive and dextramer-negative fractions. The TCR sequence derives from a man between 18 and 35 years old who received the YFV17D yellow fever vaccine. The starting material was PBMCs, obtained 45 days after the first yellow fever vaccination. The V and J genes are TRBV7-3 and TRBJ1-2, and TRBD1 matches 9 of the central bases. For the CDR3, the sequence is CASSAGTGNGYTF. At the DNA level, the sequence is TGTGCCAGCAGCGCCGGGACAGGGAACGGCTACACCTTC.